Given below is one TCR beta chain in context. These data come from a study of CD8 T cells in Susac syndrome. Across the whole study: Of the sequenced Susac syndrome patients, about six had active disease and fewer than ten were in remission. Patients with Susac syndrome had blood drawn and were at that point therapy-naive, on corticosteroids, or on intravenous immunoglobulin alone.

Germline V gene data show CDR1 as SGHTA and CDR2 as FQGNSA. The V and J ends lost 7 bases and 2 bases respectively, with 12 bases between them. The CDR3 is 13 amino acids. CD8+ and CD4+ T cells circulating in blood were sequenced for TCR beta. With random hexamers, 0.5 to 1 ug RNA was reverse transcribed. Amplification of TCR beta CDR3 used immunoSEQ multiplex PCR across 54 Vbeta and 13 Jbeta. TCRdb reprocessed the immunoSEQ multiplex PCR reads via MiXCR and lists one record per CDR3 protein. The data contain about 240,000 distinct CDR3 sequences, less than 96% of them singletons. J is TRBJ2-7 and V is TRBV7-2; D is unclear. This sequence was found in a human donor with Susac syndrome. The specimen sequenced was CD4+ T cells from PBMCs. In nucleotides, the CDR3 is TGTGCCAGCACCAAAGGTGGACCCTACGAGCAGTACTTC. This gives the protein CASTKGGPYEQYF.